Listed here are 32 T cell receptor beta chains from one sample, sequenced in a study of patients and donors after allogeneic stem cell transplantation. TCRdb ran MiXCR on the RT-PCR reads and lists one entry per CDR3 protein. In the table there are 150,000 or so distinct CDR3 sequences, about 24% of which are singletons. The specimen sequenced was blood, either unsorted or a sorted T cell fraction (not recorded which). The receptor source for this set is a human donor who was either an allogeneic HSCT recipient or a stem cell or donor lymphocyte infusion donor (not recorded which). It is not recorded whose cells these are; they may come from a transplant donor.

The rearrangement joins TRBV6-5 to TRBJ2-7; D may match TRBD1 or TRBD2 (6 bases each). V was pared by 1 base and J by 5 bases, with 9 bases between. Germline lookup yields CDR1 MNHEY and CDR2 SVGAGI. The CDR3 is made up of 13 amino acids. The DNA of the CDR3 is TGTGCCAGCAGTTACTACGGGGGCCACGAGCAGTACTTC. This gives the protein CASSYYGGHEQYF.

This clonotype was recorded a few times. The chain recombines TRBV20-1 with TRBJ2-3, with TRBD2 identical over 13 bases. The CDR3 runs to 16 residues. V was clipped by 5 bases and J by 2 bases; unmatched bases: 7. CDR1 and CDR2 (germline): DFQATT, SNEGSKA (reference sequence). The CDR3 loop reads CSAWPGLAGITDTQYF. The CDR3 nucleotides are TGCAGTGCTTGGCCGGGACTAGCGGGGATCACAGATACGCAGTATTTT.

The chain is built from TRBV6-1 and TRBJ2-2, with D hard to call. V lost 2 bases and J lost 7, with 8 bases in between. The CDR3 contains 13 residues. CDR1 and CDR2 (germline): MNHNS, SASEGT. The CDR3 sequence is CASSETFGGELFF. CDR3 nucleotides: TGTGCCAGCAGTGAAACGTTTGGCGGGGAGCTGTTTTTT.

The rearrangement uses TRBV15 and TRBJ1-5; no firm D call. CDR1 and CDR2 (germline): LNHNV, YYDKDF (reference sequence). The CDR3 length is 15 residues. V gave up 0 bases and J gave up 6 bases, with 12 bases separating them. The CDR3 DNA reads as TGTGCCACCAGCAGAGAATCGGGGATTGGTCAGCCCCAGCATTTT. It is translated as CATSRESGIGQPQHF. The full variable domain, its missing parts supplied by reference TRBV15 and TRBJ1-5, is DAMVIQNPRYQVTQFGKPVTLSCSQTLNHNVMYWYQQKSSQAPKLLFHYYDKDFNNEADTPDNFQSRRPNTSFCFLDIRSPGLGDTAMYLCATSRESGIGQPQHFGDGTRLSIL.

This chain uses TRBV4-3 with TRBJ1-2; D is unclear. V was cut by 5 bases and J by 4 bases, with 14 bases left in between. The CDR3 length is 14 residues. CDR1 LGHNA and CDR2 YSLEER come from the germline V gene. DNA of the CDR3: TGCGCCAGCAGCAACGGGAGAACCATCTATGGCTACACCTTC. Translation: CASSNGRTIYGYTF.

This clonotype was seen a few times. The V call is TRBV2, the J call TRBJ1-1, with D unclear. Germline assignment: CDR1 SNHLY and CDR2 FYNNEI. The V and J ends lost 6 bases and 1 base respectively, with 9 bases between them. This CDR3 spans 13 amino acids. CDR3 in DNA: TGTGCCAGCAGCCAGACGAAGAACACTGAAGCTTTCTTT. This codes for CASSQTKNTEAFF.

The chain recombines TRBV6-1 with TRBJ2-7; D remains unclear. V gave up 7 bases and J gave up 0 bases, with 16 bases separating them. From germline, CDR1 is MNHNS and CDR2 SASEGT. There are 15 residues in the CDR3. The CDR3 spells CASTVPRFSSYEQYF. DNA of the CDR3: TGTGCCAGCACCGTACCGAGGTTCAGCTCCTACGAGCAGTACTTC.

The V and J genes are TRBV20-1 and TRBJ1-1; no clear D. Germline V CDR1 and CDR2: DFQATT, SNEGSKA (reference sequence). The CDR3 sequence is 15 residues long. The V end was cut by 1 base, the J end by 0 bases, with 12 bases between. The CDR3 DNA reads as TGCAGTGCTAGAGCTACCGGGCAGATGAACACTGAAGCTTTCTTT. Translation: CSARATGQMNTEAFF.

V and J are TRBV29-1 and TRBJ2-3; possibly TRBD1 or TRBD2 for D (5 bases each). This CDR3 has 14 amino acids. Germline-derived CDR1 and CDR2 are SQVTM and ANQGSEA. V lost 3 bases, J lost 3 bases, and 13 bases lay in between. The CDR3 sequence: CSVERGSGTDTQYF. DNA of the CDR3: TGCAGCGTTGAGAGGGGTTCGGGGACAGATACGCAGTATTTT.

A few counts support this clonotype. The J gene is TRBJ2-2, the V gene TRBV7-2; maybe TRBD1 (6 bases). CDR1 is SGHTA and CDR2 is FQGNSA in the germline V gene. The CDR3 runs 17 residues. Between the trimmed V and J ends, which lost 4 bases and 0 bases, there was a span of 15 bases. The CDR3 loop reads CASSSPGHLANTGELFF. The DNA for the CDR3 is TGTGCCAGCAGCTCACCGGGACACTTGGCGAACACCGGGGAGCTGTTTTTT.

This clonotype was observed a few times. The rearrangement uses TRBV29-1 and TRBJ1-1, with D perhaps TRBD1 (5 bases). The CDR3 sequence is 13 residues long. Looked up from germline, CDR1 is SQVTM and CDR2 is ANQGSEA. Trimming removed 4 bases at V and 3 bases at J, with 12 bases between. CDR3 protein: CSVVRGVDTEAFF. In DNA form, the CDR3 reads TGCAGCGTTGTTCGGGGGGTGGACACTGAAGCTTTCTTT.

For the CDR3, the DNA is TGTGCCACCAGTGGCAGGGAAGAGACCCAGTACTTC. Encoded protein: CATSGREETQYF. V is TRBV24-1 and J is TRBJ2-5, with D maybe TRBD1 (5 bases). Trimming shortened V by 5 bases and J by 3 bases, and 6 bases separated the two germline ends. The length of the CDR3 is 12 residues. From germline, CDR1 is KGHDR and CDR2 SFDVKD.

The rearrangement joins TRBV5-1 to TRBJ2-7; D is possibly TRBD2 (7 bases). The CDR3 has 14 amino acids. The germline V and J ends were trimmed by 5 bases and 7 bases, with 19 bases remaining between them. CDR1 is SGHRS and CDR2 is YFSETQ in the germline V gene. CDR3: CASRGAGGPHEQYF. CDR3 in DNA: TGCGCCAGCAGAGGGGCCGGGGGGCCCCATGAGCAGTACTTC. The complete variable domain, with remaining parts taken from reference TRBV5-1 and TRBJ2-7, reads KAGVTQTPRYLIKTRGQQVTLSCSPISGHRSVSWYQQTPGQGLQFLFEYFSETQRNKGNFPGRFSGRQFSNSRSEMNVSTLELGDSALYLCASRGAGGPHEQYFGPGTRLTVT.

The rearrangement uses TRBV28 and TRBJ2-7; D is possibly TRBD2 (6 bases). Trimming took off 7 bases at V and 6 bases at J, with 16 bases between the two ends. Germline lookup yields CDR1 MDHEN and CDR2 SYDVKM. This CDR3 has 13 amino acids. Here the CDR3 DNA reads TGTGCCAGCAACGTGGCGGAGGGTCGCGAGCAGTACTTC. Amino acids: CASNVAEGREQYF.

The rearrangement links TRBV7-6 to TRBJ1-1; 7 nucleotides match TRBD1. The trim removed 8 bases at V and 1 base at J, leaving 4 bases unmatched. This CDR3 has 13 residues. CDR1 SGHVS and CDR2 FNYEAQ come from the germline V gene. CDR3 DNA: TGTGCCAGCGGACAGGACAGGAACACTGAAGCTTTCTTT. Translating gives CASGQDRNTEAFF.

The chain has TRBV10-3 and TRBJ2-7, with D tentatively TRBD1 (6 bases). V lost 8 bases and J 8 bases, leaving 16 bases between the germline ends. CDR1 and CDR2 (germline): ENHRY, SYGVKD. This CDR3 has 12 residues. The CDR3, as DNA: TGTGCCATCCGCAAACCAGGGGAACAGCAGTACTTC. Protein product: CAIRKPGEQQYF.

The sample holds one count of this clonotype. This chain links TRBV12-3 or TRBV12-4 with TRBJ2-2; 7 bases fit TRBD1. The CDR3 loop spans 13 amino acids. V gave up 8 bases and J gave up 1 base; unmatched junction bases: 1. The CDR3 here is CASRDRNTGELFF. Here the CDR3 DNA reads TGTGCCAGCCGGGACAGGAACACCGGGGAGCTGTTTTTT.

This clonotype was recorded a few times. The genes are TRBV4-3 and TRBJ1-1; D is unclear. CDR3 length: 17 residues. CDR1 LGHNA and CDR2 YSLEER come from the germline V gene. V lost 1 base and J 3 bases, leaving 18 bases between the germline ends. CDR3 coding DNA: TGCGCCAGCAGCCAAGTTCATTACTGGCAGAGGGACACTGAAGCTTTCTTT. Translating gives CASSQVHYWQRDTEAFF.

This clonotype was detected a few times. The rearrangement links TRBV14 to TRBJ1-6; D is ambiguous. There are 14 residues in the CDR3. V was trimmed by 2 bases and J by 4 bases, leaving 6 bases between them. The germline V gene has CDR1 SGHDN and CDR2 FVKESK. CDR3 in DNA: TGTGCCAGCAGCCAACTAGGGTATAATTCACCCCTCCACTTT. Encoded protein: CASSQLGYNSPLHF.

The CDR3 DNA sequence: TGTGCCAGCAGTCCCGGTTTCTGGGCCACTCACGAGCAGTACTTC. Protein product: CASSPGFWATHEQYF. V usage is TRBV13 and J usage is TRBJ2-7; no firm D call. V gave up 6 bases and J gave up 5 bases, with 20 bases separating them. The germline gives CDR1 PRHDT, CDR2 FYEKMQ (reference sequence). This CDR3 is 15 amino acids long.

J is TRBJ1-3 and V is TRBV6-6; 7 nucleotides line up with TRBD1. V lost 5 bases and J lost 0; bases outside the gene matches: 10. CDR1 and CDR2 from the germline V gene are MNHNY and SVGAGI (reference sequence). The CDR3 sequence is 17 residues long. In nucleotides, the CDR3 is TGTGCCAGCAGTAAAATTCCGGGACAGAGCTCTGGAAACACCATATATTTT. Protein sequence: CASSKIPGQSSGNTIYF.

The rearrangement uses TRBV6-2 or TRBV6-3 and TRBJ1-2; the D gene is possibly TRBD1 (5 bases). The V end lost 3 bases, the J end lost 4 bases, and 9 bases lay between the germline ends. Germline-derived CDR1 and CDR2 are MNHEY and SVGEGT. This CDR3 comprises 13 residues. This chain's CDR3 is CASSYPGFYGYTF. CDR3 DNA sequence: TGTGCCAGCAGTTATCCAGGGTTCTATGGCTACACCTTC.

CDR3 coding DNA: TGTGCCAGCAGCCCCCGCCGGCAGGGGTGGACCTATGGCTACACCTTC. As protein: CASSPRRQGWTYGYTF. V is TRBV4-2 and J is TRBJ1-2, with D perhaps TRBD1 (6 bases). This CDR3 is built from 16 residues. V was cut by 4 bases and J by 4 bases, with 19 bases left in between. The germline gives CDR1 LGHNA, CDR2 YNFKEQ.

The chain is built from TRBV11-1 and TRBJ1-1, with D unresolved. CDR1 is SGHAT, CDR2 FQDESV, per germline (reference sequence). The germline V and J ends were trimmed by 2 bases and 7 bases, with 11 bases remaining between them. The CDR3 is 13 residues long. The CDR3 DNA reads TGTGCCAGCAGCTTATTCGGTGAGGGTGAAGCTTTCTTT. Translating it yields CASSLFGEGEAFF.

This sequence joins TRBV12-3 or TRBV12-4 and TRBJ1-5; TRBD1 might be the D (6 bases). The CDR3 runs to 13 residues. V shed 8 bases and J shed 0 bases, with 8 bases lying between them. CDR3 bases: TGTGCCAGCCGGGGGCCTAGCAATCAGCCCCAGCATTTT. Translation: CASRGPSNQPQHF.

This sequence joins TRBV7-9 and TRBJ2-3; D call uncertain. V was cut by 6 bases and J by 4 bases, with 14 bases left in between. The CDR3 runs 14 residues. CDR1 and CDR2 from the germline V gene are SEHNR and FQNEAQ (reference sequence). The CDR3 protein is CASRKPDLADTQYF. CDR3 DNA sequence: TGTGCCAGCAGGAAGCCGGATTTGGCAGATACGCAGTATTTT. Full variable domain (remainder filled in from reference TRBV7-9 and TRBJ2-3): DTGVSQNPRHKITKRGQNVTFRCDPISEHNRLYWYRQTLGQGPEFLTYFQNEAQLEKSRLLSDRFSAERPKGSFSTLEIQRTEQGDSAMYLCASRKPDLADTQYFGPGTRLTVL.

This clonotype occurred a few times. The chain is built from TRBV24-1 and TRBJ1-1, with a weak D call TRBD1 (5 bases). The CDR3 totals 15 residues. With 3 bases removed from V and 1 base from J, the gap between germline ends came to 11 bases. The germline V gene encodes CDR1 KGHDR and CDR2 SFDVKD. The DNA for the CDR3 is TGTGCCACCAGTGATCCCCGGGGGACGAACACTGAAGCTTTCTTT. It specifies CATSDPRGTNTEAFF.

This clonotype appeared a few times. The chain couples TRBV20-1 to TRBJ2-7; no firm D call. In germline, CDR1 is DFQATT, CDR2 SNEGSKA (reference sequence). The CDR3 contains 14 residues. Trimming shortened V by 2 bases and J by 2 bases, and 13 bases separated the two germline ends. CDR3 DNA sequence: TGCAGTGCTAGATATGGAAAGCTCCCCTACGAGCAGTACTTC. Translating it yields CSARYGKLPYEQYF.

In its sample, this clonotype was seen many times. The chain recombines TRBV20-1 with TRBJ2-1; D is perhaps TRBD1 (5 bases). V dropped 6 bases and J dropped 2 bases, with 11 bases sitting between them. Germline CDR1 and CDR2: DFQATT and SNEGSKA (reference sequence). The CDR3 loop spans 13 amino acids. Here the CDR3 reads CSAQVAAYNEQFF. CDR3 in DNA: TGCAGTGCACAGGTAGCAGCCTACAATGAGCAGTTCTTC.

The table lists this clonotype with a few counts. V and J are TRBV6-1 and TRBJ1-1, with D unresolved. This CDR3 is 13 amino acids long. Trimming pared 7 bases from V and 0 bases from J, leaving 9 bases between. Germline values: CDR1 MNHNS, CDR2 SASEGT. This chain's CDR3 is CASTEGMNTEAFF. The DNA for the CDR3 is TGTGCCAGCACGGAGGGCATGAACACTGAAGCTTTCTTT.

The rearrangement joins TRBV25-1 to TRBJ1-1; D is possibly TRBD1 (5 bases). V lost 1 base to trimming and J lost 10 bases, with 16 bases between them. Germline V gene sequence: CDR1 MGHDK, CDR2 SYGVNS. The CDR3 contains 14 residues. The CDR3 nucleotides read TGTGCCAGCAGTGAATCGGGGGTGCGGGTAGGAGCTTTCTTT. It is translated as CASSESGVRVGAFF.

This clonotype was detected only a few times. The J gene is TRBJ2-1, the V gene TRBV12-3 or TRBV12-4; perhaps TRBD1 as D (6 bases). V lost 6 bases, J lost 12 bases, and 12 bases lay in between. The CDR3 spans 11 residues. The CDR3 coding sequence is TGTGCCAGCAGAAACAGGGATTGGCAGTTCTTC. This gives the protein CASRNRDWQFF.